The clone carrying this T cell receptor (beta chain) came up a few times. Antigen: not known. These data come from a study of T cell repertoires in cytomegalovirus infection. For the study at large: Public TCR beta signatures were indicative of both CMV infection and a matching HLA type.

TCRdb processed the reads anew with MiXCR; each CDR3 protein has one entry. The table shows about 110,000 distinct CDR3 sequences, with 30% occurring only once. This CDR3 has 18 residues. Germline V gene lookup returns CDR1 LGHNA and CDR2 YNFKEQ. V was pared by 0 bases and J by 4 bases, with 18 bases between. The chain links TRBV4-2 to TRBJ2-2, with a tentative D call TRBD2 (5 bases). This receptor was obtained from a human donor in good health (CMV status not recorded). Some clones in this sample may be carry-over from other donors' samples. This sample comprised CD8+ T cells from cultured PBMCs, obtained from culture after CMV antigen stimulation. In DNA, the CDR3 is TGTGCCAGCAGCCAAGATAAGGGCACCCCCGGAGGCACCGGGGAGCTGTTTTTT. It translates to CASSQDKGTPGGTGELFF.